The rows below give T cell receptor beta chains drawn from one sample of a study of cytomegalovirus exposure and HLA in healthy donors. This table comes from immunoSEQ multiplex PCR, and its TCRdb copy is limited to in-frame clones, with some not included. The sample shows some 150,000 clones, approximately 80% of them seen only once. The sequenced material came from PBMCs. The receptors were gathered from a woman in her 30s in good health and CMV-seronegative. CDR3s include the opening cysteine and the closing phenylalanine or tryptophan. D genes are given only for firm matches. The size field is filled for only some rows; it gives once, few, many or a size class.

size | J | V | D | CDR3 | DNA
NA | TRBJ1-5 | TRBV28 | NA | CASRPKQGRGNQPQHF | TGTGCCAGCAGACCAAAACAGGGAAGGGGCAATCAGCCCCAGCATTTT
few | TRBJ1-4 | TRBV5-1 | NA | CASSYGGGTTNEKLFF | TGCGCCAGCAGCTACGGGGGGGGCACAACTAATGAAAAACTGTTTTTT
once | TRBJ1-2 | TRBV7-3 | TRBD1 | CASSLDRDRGYTF | TGTGCCAGCAGCCTCGACAGGGATCGTGGCTACACCTTC
NA | TRBJ2-1 | TRBV5-1 | TRBD2 | CASSPQPHTAGAYNEQFF | TGCGCCAGCAGCCCTCAGCCCCATACGGCGGGAGCATACAATGAGCAGTTCTTC
NA | TRBJ2-3 | TRBV9 | NA | CASSVTASTDTQYF | TGTGCCAGCAGCGTAACTGCTTCCACAGATACGCAGTATTTT
NA | TRBJ2-5 | TRBV7-7 | NA | CASSPTPGVQETQYF | TGTGCCAGCAGCCCTACCCCGGGGGTCCAAGAGACCCAGTACTTC
once | TRBJ1-1 | TRBV30 | TRBD1 | CAWRDGRGQGLRNTEAFF | TGTGCCTGGAGAGACGGCCGGGGACAGGGGTTAAGGAACACTGAAGCTTTCTTT
few | TRBJ2-7 | TRBV7-2 | TRBD2 | CASSLALAGGYEQYF | TGTGCCAGCAGCTTAGCTCTAGCGGGAGGTTACGAGCAGTACTTC
NA | TRBJ2-5 | TRBV25-1 | NA | CASSDQGLVEETQYF | TGTGCCAGCAGTGATCAGGGTCTGGTAGAAGAGACCCAGTACTTC
few | TRBJ2-7 | TRBV7-2 | NA | CASSLNGGLNEQYF | TGTGCCAGCAGCTTAAACGGGGGACTTAACGAGCAGTACTTC
once | TRBJ2-1 | TRBV7-2 | NA | CASSSYQLLADEQFF | TGTGCCAGCAGCTCATACCAACTACTAGCTGATGAGCAGTTCTTC
NA | TRBJ1-1 | TRBV5-1 | NA | CASSLETGNTEAFF | TGCGCCAGCAGCTTGGAGACAGGGAACACTGAAGCTTTCTTT
NA | TRBJ1-2 | TRBV6-1 | TRBD1 | CATQTGLANYGYTF | TGTGCCACCCAGACAGGGTTAGCTAACTATGGCTACACCTTC
NA | TRBJ2-1 | TRBV7-3 | NA | CASSLTPGYYNEQFF | TGTGCCAGCAGCTTAACCCCAGGGTACTACAATGAGCAGTTCTTC
once | TRBJ2-6 | TRBV4-3 | NA | CASSPQVASGANVLTF | TGCGCCAGCAGCCCCCAGGTGGCGTCAGGGGCCAACGTCCTGACTTTC
NA | TRBJ1-1 | TRBV29-1 | TRBD1 | CSADRGRPEAFF | TGCAGCGCCGACAGGGGTAGGCCTGAAGCTTTCTTT
NA | TRBJ2-7 | TRBV6-1 | NA | CASRDYYEQYF | TGTGCCAGCAGAGACTATTACGAGCAGTACTTC
few | TRBJ1-5 | TRBV19 | TRBD1 | CASSDRASNQPQHF | TGTGCCAGTTCGGACAGGGCTAGCAATCAGCCCCAGCATTTT
NA | TRBJ1-5 | TRBV7-7 | TRBD1 | CASSLTDRGRPPQHF | TGTGCTAGCAGCTTAACGGACAGGGGGCGCCCGCCCCAGCATTTT
NA | TRBJ1-1 | TRBV19 | TRBD1 | CASSSPGQGNTEAFF | TGTGCCAGTAGTTCACCGGGACAGGGGAACACTGAAGCTTTCTTT
NA | TRBJ1-1 | TRBV6-1 | NA | CASSVTGKGEAFF | TGTGCCAGCAGTGTAACAGGGAAAGGTGAAGCTTTCTTT
NA | TRBJ2-6 | TRBV7-6 | NA | CASSLANGGANVLTF | TGTGCCAGCAGCTTAGCTAACGGTGGGGCCAACGTCCTGACTTTC
NA | TRBJ2-7 | TRBV28 | TRBD2 | CASSPGLGSYEQYF | TGTGCCAGCAGCCCCGGACTAGGCTCCTACGAGCAGTACTTC
few | TRBJ1-1 | TRBV5-6 | TRBD1 | CASSLGGGRNTEAFF | TGTGCCAGCAGCTTGGGAGGGGGCAGGAACACTGAAGCTTTCTTT
NA | TRBJ2-7 | TRBV6-1 | NA | CATEGPGVREQYF | TGTGCCACAGAGGGTCCAGGGGTGCGCGAGCAGTACTTC
NA | TRBJ1-2 | TRBV30 | TRBD1 | CAWEYNRGPYGYTF | TGTGCCTGGGAATATAACAGGGGGCCGTATGGCTACACCTTC
NA | TRBJ2-3 | TRBV9 | TRBD2 | CASRASGGGDTQYF | TGTGCCAGCAGGGCTAGCGGGGGAGGAGATACGCAGTATTTT
NA | TRBJ2-7 | TRBV2 | NA | CASMVLLGPSYEQYF | TGTGCCAGCATGGTTCTCCTCGGTCCTTCCTACGAGCAGTACTTC
NA | TRBJ2-1 | TRBV21-1 | NA | CASSPRTGRDYNEQFF | TGTGCCAGCAGCCCTAGGACGGGAAGGGACTACAATGAGCAGTTCTTC
NA | TRBJ2-7 | TRBV7-2 | TRBD1 | CASSRRTGPSYEQYF | TGTGCCAGCAGCCGTCGGACAGGGCCTTCCTACGAGCAGTACTTC
NA | TRBJ1-1 | TRBV9 | TRBD1 | CASSVTAGGEAFF | TGTGCCAGCAGCGTAACGGCAGGGGGTGAAGCTTTCTTT
NA | TRBJ2-7 | TRBV27 | TRBD1 | CASSLSVKEGAPNEQYF | TGTGCCAGCAGTTTATCTGTAAAAGAGGGGGCTCCCAACGAGCAGTACTTC
NA | TRBJ2-5 | TRBV11-2 | NA | CASSLASETQYF | TGTGCCAGCAGCTTAGCCTCTGAGACCCAGTACTTC
NA | TRBJ1-1 | TRBV7-9 | NA | CASSFYDWNTEAFF | TGTGCCAGCAGCTTCTACGATTGGAACACTGAAGCTTTCTTT
NA | TRBJ2-2 | TRBV9 | NA | CASSGGLRSGELFF | TGTGCCAGCAGCGGGGGCCTGAGGTCCGGGGAGCTGTTTTTT
NA | TRBJ2-1 | TRBV5-1 | TRBD2 | CASRGTSGSRNEQFF | TGCGCCAGCAGGGGGACTAGCGGGAGTCGAAATGAGCAGTTCTTC
NA | TRBJ1-2 | TRBV5-5 | NA | CASSLGRGAGYTF | TGTGCCAGCAGCTTGGGGAGGGGCGCGGGCTACACCTTC
NA | TRBJ2-1 | TRBV10-1 | NA | CASSKATEYNEQFF | TGCGCCAGCAGTAAAGCCACTGAGTACAATGAGCAGTTCTTC
few | TRBJ1-1 | TRBV7-2 | TRBD1 | CASSYGTANTEAFF | TGTGCCAGCAGCTATGGGACAGCCAACACTGAAGCTTTCTTT
NA | TRBJ2-5 | TRBV19 | NA | CASSIDLLARETQYF | TGTGCCAGTAGTATAGATCTCCTAGCCCGGGAGACCCAGTACTTC
NA | TRBJ1-4 | TRBV25-1 | TRBD1 | CASTDSRTGEKLFF | TGTGCCAGCACGGACTCCCGGACAGGTGAAAAACTGTTTTTT
NA | TRBJ2-1 | TRBV11-3 | NA | CASSRVSAPYNEQFF | TGTGCCAGCAGCCGAGTTAGCGCTCCCTACAATGAGCAGTTCTTC
NA | TRBJ1-5 | TRBV10-3 | NA | CAISESSRDSNQPQHF | TGTGCCATCAGTGAGTCTTCCAGGGATAGCAATCAGCCCCAGCATTTT
NA | TRBJ1-4 | TRBV7-9 | TRBD1 | CASSLVGTGVLFF | TGTGCCAGCAGCTTAGTCGGGACAGGGGTGCTGTTTTTT
once | TRBJ1-2 | TRBV2 | TRBD1 | CASSPGTGHYGYTF | TGTGCCAGCAGTCCCGGGACAGGGCACTATGGCTACACCTTC
NA | TRBJ1-3 | TRBV29-1 | NA | CSVGRDSGNTIYF | TGCAGCGTTGGGAGAGACTCTGGAAACACCATATATTTT
NA | TRBJ1-1 | TRBV4-1 | NA | CASSLGTKTEAFF | TGCGCCAGCAGCCTTGGGACAAAAACTGAAGCTTTCTTT
once | TRBJ2-2 | TRBV5-1 | TRBD1 | CASTRDRRTGELFF | TGCGCCAGCACCCGGGACAGACGCACCGGGGAGCTGTTTTTT
NA | TRBJ1-2 | TRBV28 | NA | CASSLQGAYGYTF | TGTGCCAGCAGTTTGCAGGGTGCGTATGGCTACACCTTC
few | TRBJ1-1 | TRBV7-6 | NA | CASSPRDHIPPTEAFF | TGTGCCAGCAGCCCCCGGGATCACATACCCCCCACTGAAGCTTTCTTT
NA | TRBJ1-2 | TRBV5-1 | TRBD1 | CASSLEGGQAAMGYTF | TGCGCCAGCAGCTTGGAAGGGGGACAGGCCGCGATGGGCTACACCTTC
NA | TRBJ2-1 | TRBV10-3 | NA | CAIRSRLDSYNEQFF | TGTGCCATCAGGTCCAGACTAGATAGTTACAATGAGCAGTTCTTC
once | TRBJ2-7 | TRBV19 | NA | CASTRGTIPYEQYF | TGTGCCAGTACCCGGGGAACTATACCCTACGAGCAGTACTTC
NA | TRBJ1-1 | TRBV7-9 | TRBD1 | CASSWTGVSTEAFF | TGTGCCAGCAGCTGGACAGGGGTTAGCACTGAAGCTTTCTTT
NA | TRBJ1-4 | TRBV4-1 | NA | CASSPYFPPKEKLFF | TGCGCCAGCAGCCCCTACTTCCCCCCGAAGGAAAAACTGTTTTTT
NA | TRBJ1-1 | TRBV9 | TRBD1 | CASSARDREQYAFF | TGTGCCAGCAGCGCCCGGGACAGGGAACAATATGCTTTCTTT
NA | TRBJ1-4 | TRBV27 | NA | CASSLRGMGEKLFF | TGTGCCAGCAGTTTAAGGGGAATGGGTGAAAAACTGTTTTTT
few | TRBJ1-1 | TRBV27 | TRBD1 | CASRGTGFSYSTEAFF | TGTGCCAGCAGGGGGACAGGGTTCTCCTACAGCACTGAAGCTTTCTTT
few | TRBJ1-4 | TRBV10-3 | TRBD1 | CAIRQGATNEKLFF | TGTGCCATCAGGCAGGGGGCAACTAATGAAAAACTGTTTTTT
NA | TRBJ2-2 | TRBV13 | NA | CASSLRRGRGRNTGELFF | TGTGCCAGCAGCTTACGCAGGGGCAGGGGACGGAACACCGGGGAGCTGTTTTTT